A selection of T cell receptor beta chains follows, all from one sample in a study of T cell changes during pregnancy in multiple sclerosis. Data came from immunoSEQ multiplex PCR; TCRdb stores just in-frame clones and leaves some out. The data show about 99,000 clones, about 90% seen once. This specimen was peripheral blood, taken after pregnancy. The receptors originated from a female donor with multiple sclerosis, enrolled in a pregnancy study. CDR3s include the opening cysteine and the closing phenylalanine or tryptophan. The order of the fields is V gene, D gene, J gene, CDR3 length, CDR3 DNA, CDR3 protein. The D gene is left open where the match is weak.

TRBV4-1	.	TRBJ2-2	15	TGCGCCAGCAGCCCCGAATGGAGTAACACCGGGGAGCTGTTTTTT	CASSPEWSNTGELFF
TRBV15	TRBD1	TRBJ2-3	12	TGTGCCACCAGGGGACAGTCAGATACGCAGTATTTT	CATRGQSDTQYF
TRBV7-2	.	TRBJ1-1	14	TGTGCCAGCAGCCCCCCAGCGGGGTGGACTGAAGCTTTCTTT	CASSPPAGWTEAFF
TRBV9	.	TRBJ2-7	15	TGTGCCAGCAGCACAAGCGGGACAGGTTTCTACGAGCAGTACTTC	CASSTSGTGFYEQYF
TRBV30	.	TRBJ1-3	17	TGTGCCTGGAGTGTATTGAGAGGGACTCTCTCTGGAAACACCATATATTTT	CAWSVLRGTLSGNTIYF
TRBV19	TRBD1	TRBJ1-4	17	TGTGCCAGTAGTCTCCCGACAGGGGATTCAACTAATGAAAAACTGTTTTTT	CASSLPTGDSTNEKLFF
TRBV18	TRBD2	TRBJ2-3	19	TGTGCCAGCTCACCGATTAATCGGCTAGCGGGGGCTAGCACAGATACGCAGTATTTT	CASSPINRLAGASTDTQYF
TRBV27	TRBD2	TRBJ2-1	15	TGTGCCAGCAGTTCCGGGAGGGTCGGGGGCAATGAGCAGTTCTTC	CASSSGRVGGNEQFF
TRBV28	.	TRBJ2-1	15	TGTGCCAGCAGGGCAGGGGGGAGCTCCTACAATGAGCAGTTCTTC	CASRAGGSSYNEQFF
TRBV19	TRBD2	TRBJ2-2	14	TGTGCCAGTAGTGTCCTCGGGGGGACCGGGGAGCTGTTTTTT	CASSVLGGTGELFF
TRBV2	.	TRBJ2-1	13	TGTGCCAGCAGGGAATGGAGGACCAATGAGCAGTTCTTC	CASREWRTNEQFF
TRBV5-5	.	TRBJ2-3	15	TGTGCCAGCAGCTTCGCGTCAGGGATTTCAGATACGCAGTATTTT	CASSFASGISDTQYF
TRBV6-1	.	TRBJ2-7	15	TGTGCCAGCAGTGAAGGGCTAGCTACCTCCTACGAGCAGTACTTC	CASSEGLATSYEQYF